The clone carrying this T cell receptor (beta chain) was seen once. Sequencing used immunoSEQ multiplex PCR; TCRdb keeps in-frame clones, though not all of them. The data hold some 2.1 million clones, with approximately 95% observed a single time. This entry belongs to a study of shared clonotypes between healthy human individuals. CDR1 and CDR2 from the germline V gene are PRHDT and FYEKMQ (reference sequence). Trimming cost V 2 bases and J 0 bases, with 14 bases left between them. The CDR3 loop spans 17 amino acids. Naive CD8 isolation took CD45RO-negative cells positively selected for CCR7 and excluded terminally differentiated effector memory CD45RA+ cells. The study drew its donors from healthy HIV-negative adults without recent acute infections or vaccinations.

The material sequenced was naive CD8+ T cells sorted from blood. The chain employs TRBV13 and TRBJ1-3, with D possibly matching TRBD1 (5 bases). The sequence was obtained from a man aged 18 to 29 in good health. This CDR3 reads CASSLRMAGGSGNTIYF. For the CDR3, the DNA is TGTGCCAGCAGCTTACGGATGGCGGGGGGCTCTGGAAACACCATATATTTT.